The rows below give T cell receptor beta chains drawn from one sample of a study of T cell changes during pregnancy in multiple sclerosis. TCRdb keeps only in-frame clones here, not all; method: immunoSEQ multiplex PCR. Of about 79,000 clones listed, around nine tenths are singletons. The sequences come from CD4+ T cells from peripheral blood mononuclear cells, collected in the second trimester of pregnancy. Receptors originate from a female donor with multiple sclerosis, enrolled in a pregnancy study. The CDR3 runs from the conserved cysteine through the conserved F or W. D genes are given only for firm matches. Rows may omit the clone size; those that give it use once, few, many or a size class.

TRBJ2-4 | . | TRBD1 | 18 | TRBV19 | TGTGCCAGTAGTACGATCCCGGGACAGCGGCTACGCAAAAACATTCAGTACTTC | CASSTIPGQRLRKNIQYF
TRBJ1-2 | . | . | 14 | TRBV15 | TGTGCCACCAGCAGAGATAGGGGATACTATGGCTACACCTTC | CATSRDRGYYGYTF
TRBJ1-6 | . | . | 16 | TRBV27 | TGTGCCAGCAGTCCAGGGCCGAGCTCCTATAATTCACCCCTCCACTTT | CASSPGPSSYNSPLHF
TRBJ1-3 | . | . | 18 | TRBV5-1 | TGCGCCAGCAGCTTGGGCCTCGGGGAGGGACTCTCTGGAAACACCATATATTTT | CASSLGLGEGLSGNTIYF
TRBJ1-5 | . | TRBD1 | 14 | TRBV4-1 | TGCGCCAGCAGCCTCCGGACAGGGGATCAGCCCCAGCATTTT | CASSLRTGDQPQHF
TRBJ1-2 | . | TRBD1 | 16 | TRBV11-2 | TGTGCCAGCAGGATATCAAGAGCATGGACAGGACCCGCGGGGACCTTC | CASRISRAWTGPAGTF
TRBJ2-7 | . | . | 14 | TRBV6-1 | TGTGCCAGCAGTGCGGGGTCGACCTTGTACGAGCAGTACTTC | CASSAGSTLYEQYF
TRBJ2-7 | . | . | 13 | TRBV28 | TGTGCCAGCAGGCGGAGCCTCTCCTACGAGCAGTACTTC | CASRRSLSYEQYF
TRBJ1-6 | . | . | 14 | TRBV7-9 | TGTGCCAGCAGCTCCGGACAGAATAATTCACCCCTCCACTTT | CASSSGQNNSPLHF
TRBJ1-5 | . | . | 11 | TRBV6-1 | TGTGCCTACAGGAGCAATCAGCCCCAGCATTTT | CAYRSNQPQHF
TRBJ1-4 | . | . | 15 | TRBV7-9 | TGTGCCAGCAGCTTAGCTATCGTCCCGGGTGAAAAACTGTTTTTT | CASSLAIVPGEKLFF
TRBJ1-4 | . | . | 15 | TRBV2 | TGTGCCAGCAGTGAAGCGGGGACTCCCAATGAAAAACTGTTTTTT | CASSEAGTPNEKLFF
TRBJ1-2 | . | . | 16 | TRBV12-5 | TGTGCTAGTGGTTTGGTACTATTAGGCTATCCTTATGGCTACACCTTC | CASGLVLLGYPYGYTF
TRBJ1-2 | . | . | 14 | TRBV4-3 | TGCGCCAGCAGCCAAGATGAGGGTACCTATGGCTACACCTTC | CASSQDEGTYGYTF
TRBJ2-5 | . | TRBD2 | 17 | TRBV28 | TGTGCCAGCACCATAGGCACCGGGACTAGACCCCAAGAGACCCAGTACTTC | CASTIGTGTRPQETQYF
TRBJ1-5 | once | . | 12 | TRBV2 | TGTGCCAGCAGCCAGTATAATCAGCCCCAGCATTTT | CASSQYNQPQHF
TRBJ2-7 | . | . | 13 | TRBV5-4 | TGTGCCAGCAGCTCCCGCAGCGGCTTCGAGCAGTACTTC | CASSSRSGFEQYF
TRBJ2-5 | . | TRBD2 | 16 | TRBV7-2 | TGTGCCAGCAGCTTTAGCCTAGCGGGAGTCCAAGAGACCCAGTACTTC | CASSFSLAGVQETQYF
TRBJ2-3 | . | . | 15 | TRBV11-2 | TGTGCCAGCAGCTTAAGTAGTTCTAGCACAGATACGCAGTATTTT | CASSLSSSSTDTQYF
TRBJ2-7 | . | . | 14 | TRBV6-6 | TGTGCCAGCAGCCCTAAACAGGGTTCCCACGAGCAGTACTTC | CASSPKQGSHEQYF
TRBJ2-5 | . | . | 13 | TRBV5-4 | TGTGCCAGCAGCCAGGCAGTAGGAGAGACCCAGTACTTC | CASSQAVGETQYF
TRBJ1-1 | . | . | 14 | TRBV11-2 | TGTGCCAGCAGCTTAACCTCTACCGGAGCCGAAGCTTTCTTT | CASSLTSTGAEAFF
TRBJ1-1 | . | TRBD1 | 14 | TRBV19 | TGTGCCAGTAGGGTGACAGGGGTGAACACTGAAGCTTTCTTT | CASRVTGVNTEAFF
TRBJ1-2 | . | . | 12 | TRBV7-9 | TGTGCCAGCAGCTTGGACAGCTATGGCTACACCTTC | CASSLDSYGYTF
TRBJ2-7 | . | TRBD1 | 13 | TRBV14 | TGTGCCAGCAGCCAGCGACAGGGCTACGAGCAGTACTTC | CASSQRQGYEQYF
TRBJ2-1 | . | . | 11 | TRBV20-1 | TGCAGTGCTAGAGTGGCGACAGAGCAGTTCTTC | CSARVATEQFF
TRBJ2-3 | . | TRBD2 | 16 | TRBV28 | TGTGCCAGCAGTTTTCTGGGCGGGAGAAGGACAGATACGCAGTATTTT | CASSFLGGRRTDTQYF
TRBJ2-7 | once | TRBD2 | 16 | TRBV9 | TGTGCCAGCAGCGTAGGGGGACTAGCGGCAGCCTACGAGCAGTACTTC | CASSVGGLAAAYEQYF
TRBJ2-5 | . | TRBD2 | 15 | TRBV7-6 | TGTGCCAGCAGCTTAGGGACTAGCGGACAAGAGACCCAGTACTTC | CASSLGTSGQETQYF
TRBJ1-5 | . | . | 13 | TRBV28 | TGTGCCTCCGGGGCGGGGAAGGATCAGCCCCAGCATTTT | CASGAGKDQPQHF
TRBJ1-2 | . | TRBD1 | 14 | TRBV5-6 | TGTGCCAGCAGCGGGGGACAGGGGGTCTATGGCTACACCTTC | CASSGGQGVYGYTF
TRBJ1-2 | . | TRBD1 | 14 | TRBV6-1 | TGTGCCAGCAGTGAAGCGCAGACAGGGTGGGGCTACACCTTC | CASSEAQTGWGYTF
TRBJ2-7 | . | TRBD1 | 15 | TRBV27 | TGTGCCAGCAGTCCCGACAGGGCTAGCTCCTACGAGCAGTACTTC | CASSPDRASSYEQYF
TRBJ2-1 | . | . | 13 | TRBV4-3 | TGCGCCAGCAGCCAGGTGGTCGGGAATGAGCAGTTCTTC | CASSQVVGNEQFF
TRBJ2-5 | . | TRBD2 | 16 | TRBV30 | TGTGCCTGGAGTGTGCTAGCGGGGGGACCGGGGGAGACCCAGTACTTC | CAWSVLAGGPGETQYF
TRBJ2-5 | . | . | 12 | TRBV5-1 | TGCGCCAGCAGCCCGGGGCAAGAGACCCAGTACTTC | CASSPGQETQYF
TRBJ2-2 | . | . | 14 | TRBV7-8 | TGTGCCAGCAGCTCACAGGGTTCCGGCGGGGAGCTGTTTTTT | CASSSQGSGGELFF
TRBJ2-3 | . | TRBD2 | 16 | TRBV5-4 | TGTGCCAGCAGCCCTGGCCCGGGACTAGCGGCAGATACGCAGTATTTT | CASSPGPGLAADTQYF
TRBJ2-7 | . | . | 12 | TRBV10-3 | TGTGCCATCAGTGTCAACAGCTACGAGCAGTACTTC | CAISVNSYEQYF
TRBJ2-7 | . | . | 16 | TRBV27 | TGTGCCAGCAGTATACCGACTCCCAGAACTGTCTACGAGCAGTACTTC | CASSIPTPRTVYEQYF
TRBJ2-1 | . | TRBD2 | 15 | TRBV15 | TGTGCCACCAGCCAAGGACTAGCGGCCCACAATGAGCAGTTCTTC | CATSQGLAAHNEQFF
TRBJ2-2 | . | TRBD2 | 17 | TRBV4-2 | TGTGCCAGCAGCCCCTGGGGACTAGCGGGAGCTGACGGGGAGCTGTTTTTT | CASSPWGLAGADGELFF
TRBJ2-3 | . | TRBD2 | 17 | TRBV6-1 | TGTGCCAGCAGTGAATGGCGGGCTAGCGGGAGAATTGGAACGCAGTATTTT | CASSEWRASGRIGTQYF
TRBJ1-1 | . | . | 14 | TRBV6-1 | TGTGCCAGCAGTGAAGCGCGAGGTACAGGGGAAGCTTTCTTT | CASSEARGTGEAFF
TRBJ2-5 | . | TRBD2 | 16 | TRBV6-6 | TGTGCCAGCAGTTACGGGACTAGCGGGGGTCAAGAGACCCAGTACTTC | CASSYGTSGGQETQYF
TRBJ2-3 | . | TRBD2 | 15 | TRBV9 | TGTGCCAGCAGCCAGACTAGCGGGGGGTTGGATACGCAGTATTTT | CASSQTSGGLDTQYF
TRBJ2-1 | . | . | 13 | TRBV10-3 | TGTGCCATCAGGACAGACTTTCCCAATGAGCAGTTCTTC | CAIRTDFPNEQFF
TRBJ1-1 | . | . | 16 | TRBV5-1 | TGCGCCAGCAGCTTGGATGCCCCTGCTGGAGGGACTGAAGCTTTCTTT | CASSLDAPAGGTEAFF
TRBJ2-5 | . | TRBD2 | 14 | TRBV29-1 | TGCAGCGTTGGGCTAGCGGGAAAGCAAGAGACCCAGTACTTC | CSVGLAGKQETQYF
TRBJ1-1 | . | . | 14 | TRBV6-5 | TGTGCCAGCAGTTACGTAACGGGAAGCACTGAAGCTTTCTTT | CASSYVTGSTEAFF
TRBJ2-6 | . | . | 18 | TRBV19 | TGTGCCAGTAGTAGGGGGCAGGAGAAGGTCTCTGGGGCCAACGTCCTGACTTTC | CASSRGQEKVSGANVLTF
TRBJ2-2 | . | . | 16 | TRBV4-1 | TGCGCCAGCAGCCAAGATTTGGCTAGTAACACCGGGGAGCTGTTTTTT | CASSQDLASNTGELFF
TRBJ2-7 | . | . | 11 | TRBV15 | TGTGCCACCAGCACGGAGACTGAGCAGTACTTC | CATSTETEQYF